This TCR beta chain was observed in a study of Graves' ophthalmopathy and Graves' hyperthyroidism. Germline-derived CDR1 and CDR2 are SGDLS and YYNGEE. V was trimmed by 0 bases and J by 2 bases, leaving 15 bases between them. CDR3 length: 17 amino acids. Beta-chain TCR CDR3 regions were amplified from RNA transcripts. In the first round, RT-PCR was carried out with HTBI primers, and a multiplex PCR formed the second round. Each CDR3 protein is one row after TCRdb ran MiXCR on the multiplex PCR reads. The sample includes more than 1,000,000 distinct CDR3 sequences, about 35% seen only once; the top ten take 11%.

The chain uses TRBV9 and TRBJ1-3; possibly TRBD1 for D (5 bases). This receptor was taken from an adult man with Graves' hyperthyroidism. The specimen was peripheral blood or thyroid tissue (not recorded which). The CDR3 region has the DNA TGTGCCAGCAGCGTAGAGGCAGGGACGAACACTGGAAACACCATATATTTT. It codes for CASSVEAGTNTGNTIYF.